This T cell receptor beta chain was obtained from a study of blood T cell repertoires in COVID-19. Per the study methods: From reference gene primer amplification, estimates of nucleated cell counts were derived. This table comes from immunoSEQ multiplex PCR, and its TCRdb copy is limited to in-frame clones, with some not included. The V and J calls and clone size come from that table; D and trimming were worked out from the DNA. The sample lists about 130,000 clones, about 70% seen once, with about 6% in the top ten. The CDR3 extends over 15 amino acids. The J segment lost 8 bases and the V segment lost 6 bases, leaving 12 bases of the junction unmatched. The germline gives CDR1 PRHDT, CDR2 FYEKMQ (reference sequence).

This receptor was identified in an elderly man with COVID-19, enrolled during active disease. Source material: peripheral blood. This sequence joins TRBV13 and TRBJ1-2; 10 bases line up with TRBD1. CDR3 amino acids: CASSWTGGLLRGYTF. CDR3 nucleotides: TGTGCCAGCAGTTGGACAGGGGGATTACTTCGGGGCTACACCTTC.